The rows below give T cell receptor beta chains drawn from one sample of a study of blood T cells in healthy people across ages. TCRdb passed the 5' RACE reads through MiXCR, listing each CDR3 protein once. The sample lists more than 800,000 distinct CDR3 sequences; roughly 45% were seen once. Source material: blood. The receptors shown here come from a woman aged 55-69 years in good health. CDR3s include the opening cysteine and the closing phenylalanine or tryptophan. D genes are given only for firm matches. Not all rows give a size; the values are once, few, many and, for expanded clones, a class.

j_call v_call d_call clone_size cdr3_nt cdr3_aa
TRBJ1-5 TRBV7-2 TRBD1 . TGTGCCAGCAGCCCGGGACAGGGTTTCCATGAGCATTTT CASSPGQGFHEHF
TRBJ2-1 TRBV11-1 TRBD1 . TGTGCCAGCAGGCCCGGGACAGGAGAATACAATGAGCAGTTCTTC CASRPGTGEYNEQFF
TRBJ1-2 TRBV21-1 . . TGTGCCAGCAGCAAAGCCCCCGGGACTAACTATGGCTACACCTTC CASSKAPGTNYGYTF
TRBJ2-1 TRBV14 TRBD2 . TGTGCCAGCAGCCAAGGGCGGACTAGCGGGAGTATCGATGAGCAGTTCTTC CASSQGRTSGSIDEQFF
TRBJ2-5 TRBV4-3 TRBD2 few TGCGCCAGCAGCCAAGAAGCGAGTAGCGGGGCAGAGACCCAGTACTTC CASSQEASSGAETQYF
TRBJ2-1 TRBV20-1 TRBD2 many TGCAGTGTTGTTGCTCTAGCGGGTTCCTACAATGAGCAGTTCTTC CSVVALAGSYNEQFF
TRBJ2-1 TRBV20-1 . few TGCAGTGCTAGGGTTAGGAGTCAGGCCTACAATGAGCAGTTCTTC CSARVRSQAYNEQFF
TRBJ2-7 TRBV3-1 TRBD2 . TGTGCCAGCAGCGACTTACTAGCGGGAGCCGATTCAAGCTACGAGCAGTACTTC CASSDLLAGADSSYEQYF
TRBJ2-5 TRBV6-5 TRBD2 . TGTGCCAGCAGTTACCGACCTAGCGGGAGGGAGCAGTACTTC CASSYRPSGREQYF
TRBJ2-1 TRBV28 TRBD2 . TGTGCCAGCAGTTTTAGCGGGAGGGCCACCTACAATGAGCAGTTCTTC CASSFSGRATYNEQFF
TRBJ2-7 TRBV29-1 . . TGCAGCGTTGAAAGGGGCTGGGACAATGAGCAGTACTTC CSVERGWDNEQYF
TRBJ2-7 TRBV28 TRBD1 . TGTGCCAGCAGTTCACCGGGACAGGTTTACGAGCAGTACTTC CASSSPGQVYEQYF
TRBJ1-5 TRBV4-1 . many TGCGCCAGCAGCCCTCCGAATAGCAATCAGCCCCAGCATTTT CASSPPNSNQPQHF
TRBJ2-1 TRBV5-5 TRBD1 . TGTGCCAGCAGCCCCCAGCCGGGGACAGGTGGGCTCAGCTCCTACAATGAGCAGTTCTTC CASSPQPGTGGLSSYNEQFF
TRBJ2-6 TRBV7-8 TRBD1 . TGTGCCAGCAGCTTATTCCCTCACGGACAGGGAATAGGATCTGGGGCCAACGTCCTGACTTTC CASSLFPHGQGIGSGANVLTF
TRBJ2-4 TRBV28 . . TGTGCCAGCCGCCCCCGGACTGGCAAAAACATTCAGTACTTC CASRPRTGKNIQYF
TRBJ2-1 TRBV10-3 . once TGTGCCGTCAGGAAGGGTGAGAGCTCCTACAATGAGCAGTTCTTC CAVRKGESSYNEQFF
TRBJ2-5 TRBV20-1 . . TGCAGTGCTAGGGGACTCGGAGAGACCAAGTACTTC CSARGLGETKYF
TRBJ2-1 TRBV15 . few TGTGCCACCAGCAGAGACCCCGGTTTAGGTGATGAGCAGTTCTTC CATSRDPGLGDEQFF
TRBJ1-5 TRBV6-1 . few TGTGCCAGCAGTGACAGGGGTTGGAATCAGCCCCAGCATTTT CASSDRGWNQPQHF
TRBJ2-1 TRBV20-1 . few TGCAGTGCTTCAAGCGGGTTCCAGTTCTTC CSASSGFQFF
TRBJ2-5 TRBV4-2 TRBD2 few TGTGCCAGCAGCCAAGACCTTACTAGCGGTCAAGAGACCCAGTACTTC CASSQDLTSGQETQYF
TRBJ2-4 TRBV20-1 TRBD2 . TGCAGTGCTAGAGATTCGGGACTACAAAACATTCAGTACTTC CSARDSGLQNIQYF
TRBJ2-7 TRBV7-6 TRBD2 few TGTGCCAGCAGCTTAGAGGCGGGAGGCACGTTGGATCTCAACGAGCAGTACTTC CASSLEAGGTLDLNEQYF
TRBJ2-7 TRBV6-5 . few TGTGCCAGCAGTCGACTAGGGGAAGTCGAGCAGTACTTC CASSRLGEVEQYF
TRBJ2-1 TRBV4-2 TRBD2 few TGTGCCAGCAGGAGGGAAGCGGGAGGGAGTAGGTATGAGCAGTTCTTC CASRREAGGSRYEQFF
TRBJ2-7 TRBV7-2 TRBD2 once TGTGCCAGCAGGGGACTAGCGGGATGGGTGGAGCAGTACTTC CASRGLAGWVEQYF
TRBJ2-1 TRBV12-3/TRBV12-4 TRBD2 . TGTGCCAGCAGTTTGGCGGGAGTAGGGTCCTACAATGAGCAGTTCTTC CASSLAGVGSYNEQFF
TRBJ2-1 TRBV28 . many TGTGCCAGCAGGACCCAGTTCCACAATGAGCAGTTCTTC CASRTQFHNEQFF
TRBJ1-1 TRBV27 . . TGTGCCAGCAGCCCAATTTACAACACTGAAGCTTTCTTT CASSPIYNTEAFF
TRBJ2-1 TRBV5-6 TRBD2 once TGTGCCAGCAGCTTGGGGCGGGAGGTCTCCTACAATGAGCAGTTCTTC CASSLGREVSYNEQFF
TRBJ2-7 TRBV6-1 . . TGTGCCAGCAGTGAGATCAGGAACGAGCAGTACTTC CASSEIRNEQYF
TRBJ1-6 TRBV13 . . TGTGCCAGCACCGAAAGTGGTGTTCGGGATTCACCCCTCCACTTT CASTESGVRDSPLHF
TRBJ2-1 TRBV20-1 TRBD2 . TGCAGTGCCCCCGGGAGCGGGAGTAATGAGCAGTTCTTC CSAPGSGSNEQFF
TRBJ1-2 TRBV5-1 . few TGCGCCAGCAGCTTGAAATTGAGATCGGGGGGCATCCGGCCTAACTATGGCTACACCTTC CASSLKLRSGGIRPNYGYTF
TRBJ1-2 TRBV6-5 . . TGTGCCGGCAGTTACGAGCAGGGCATGGGGTATGGCTACACCTTC CAGSYEQGMGYGYTF
TRBJ2-1 TRBV30 TRBD2 . TGTGCTAACGGGAGGAGCGGATCCTACAATGAGCAGTTCTTC CANGRSGSYNEQFF
TRBJ2-1 TRBV5-1 TRBD2 . TGCGCCAGCAGCTTGATGACTAGCGGGACCAGGGATGAGCAGTTCTTC CASSLMTSGTRDEQFF
TRBJ2-7 TRBV28 TRBD2 few TGTGCCAGCAGTCCCCAAAGCGGGAGCTACGAGCAGTACTTC CASSPQSGSYEQYF
TRBJ2-3 TRBV5-1 TRBD2 . TGCGCCAGCAGCCGCGGGGAGGGTTCGACAGATACGCAGTATTTT CASSRGEGSTDTQYF
TRBJ2-7 TRBV2 TRBD2 . TGTGCCAGCAGTTGGACTAGCGGGAGGGCCGCGTACGAGCAGTACTTC CASSWTSGRAAYEQYF
TRBJ2-1 TRBV11-2 . few TGTGCCAGCAGCTTAAAGGGACTTAACATCGCCTACAATGAGCAGTTCTTC CASSLKGLNIAYNEQFF